One sample yielded the 22 T cell receptor beta chains listed below, sequenced in a study of T cells expressing NK-cell markers. From its re-call of the 5' RACE reads, TCRdb lists each CDR3 protein once, without DNA. Recorded for this sample: around 470,000 distinct CDR3 sequences. The sequencing sample was made of blood T cells: a sorted CD56 or NKG2C T cell subset, CD4+ or CD8+ T cells, or bulk PBMC T cells (not recorded which). These receptors came from a woman aged 45-60 years in good health.

V and J are TRBV9 and TRBJ2-1; TCRdb calls TRBD1, which cannot be checked without DNA. The CDR3 is made up of 17 amino acids. Per germline, CDR1 SGDLS and CDR2 YYNGEE. This chain's CDR3 is CASSVELMGGTGNEQFF.

V usage is TRBV3-1 and J usage is TRBJ2-2; TCRdb picks TRBD2, but there is no DNA to check that call. The CDR3 has 17 amino acids. Germline lookup yields CDR1 LGHDT and CDR2 YNNKEL (reference sequence). The chain's CDR3 is CASSQPLSGRNTGELFF.

The chain uses TRBV7-9 and TRBJ2-3; the TRBD1 assignment by TCRdb is unverifiable without DNA. CDR1 is SEHNR, CDR2 FQNEAQ, per germline (reference sequence). This CDR3 has 16 amino acids. The CDR3 loop reads CASSPSRTGFTDTQYF.

CDR3 in amino acids: CASSSPGTGANNEQFF. V gene TRBV11-3 combines with J gene TRBJ2-1; TCRdb calls TRBD1, which cannot be checked without DNA. Germline V gene sequence: CDR1 SGHNT, CDR2 YENEEA. The CDR3 length is 16 residues. Combining the CDR3 with reference TRBV11-3 and TRBJ2-1 gives the whole variable domain EAGVVQSPRYKIIEKKQPVAFWCNPISGHNTLYWYLQNLGQGPELLIRYENEEAVDDSQLPKDRFSAERLKGVDSTLKIQPAELGDSAVYLCASSSPGTGANNEQFFGPGTRLTVL.

The chain is built from TRBV5-1 and TRBJ2-5; with no DNA, the TCRdb D assignment of TRBD1 cannot be verified. The CDR3 spans 14 residues. Germline V gene lookup returns CDR1 SGHRS and CDR2 YFSETQ. CDR3 in amino acids: CASSTTPAGETQYF.

The chain employs TRBV5-6 and TRBJ2-1; TCRdb gives TRBD2 as the D gene, but with no DNA this cannot be confirmed. CDR1 and CDR2 from the germline V gene are SGHDT and YYEEEE. The CDR3 length is 14 residues. CDR3: CASSSGLADNEQFF.

The chain carries TRBV12-3 or TRBV12-4 and TRBJ2-7; there is no DNA to check the TCRdb D call of TRBD2. The length of the CDR3 is 14 residues. The CDR3 is CASSLGGRAAEQYF.

The CDR3 is CASSLAVRGNTGELFF. This chain joins TRBV5-1 and TRBJ2-2. The CDR3 spans 16 residues. Germline V CDR1 and CDR2: SGHRS, YFSETQ.

This chain connects TRBV10-3 to TRBJ1-3. Germline CDR1 ENHRY, CDR2 SYGVKD. The CDR3 consists of 14 residues. CDR3 sequence: CAISAPVSGNTIYF.

The J gene is TRBJ2-5, the V gene TRBV28; TCRdb lists TRBD1, though no DNA is available to test this call. The CDR3 covers 14 residues. Looked up from germline, CDR1 is MDHEN and CDR2 is SYDVKM. The CDR3 protein is CASSPGGGRGTQYF.

This CDR3 reads CASGYFYNEQFF. This chain connects TRBV6-6 to TRBJ2-1. The CDR3 has 12 amino acids. The V gene's germline CDR1 is MNHNY and CDR2 SVGAGI (reference sequence).

This chain connects TRBV6-5 to TRBJ2-7. Germline V CDR1 and CDR2: MNHEY, SVGAGI. The CDR3 is 12 residues long. This CDR3 reads CASSYSSGEQYF.

The chain is built from TRBV4-1 and TRBJ2-3. From germline, CDR1 is MGHRA and CDR2 YSYEKL. The CDR3 covers 17 residues. The CDR3 is CASSQDAVSTPTDTQYF.

The chain uses TRBV18 and TRBJ2-1. The germline V gene encodes CDR1 KGHSH and CDR2 LQKENI. The CDR3 loop spans 17 amino acids. CDR3 in amino acids: CASSASPAGSSYNEQFF. The full variable domain, in which reference TRBV18 and TRBJ2-1 provide the parts outside the CDR3, is NAGVMQNPRHLVRRRGQEARLRCSPMKGHSHVYWYRQLPEEGLKFMVYLQKENIIDESGMPKERFSAEFPKEGPSILRIQQVVRGDSAAYFCASSASPAGSSYNEQFFGPGTRLTVL.

The CDR3 sequence is CASSYKSFYGYTF. The chain couples TRBV12-3 or TRBV12-4 to TRBJ1-2. The CDR3 consists of 13 residues.

This chain's CDR3 is CSVALAGVMETQYF. The genes are TRBV29-1 and TRBJ2-5; TCRdb lists TRBD2, though no DNA is available to test this call. CDR1 and CDR2 from the germline V gene are SQVTM and ANQGSEA. This CDR3 is 14 amino acids long.

The gene calls are TRBV19 and TRBJ2-5; TCRdb proposes TRBD2, but this gene call is untestable without DNA. Germline-derived CDR1 and CDR2 are LNHDA and SQIVND (reference sequence). The CDR3 totals 14 residues. CDR3 protein: CASGKVTGAETQYF.

This chain uses TRBV12-3 or TRBV12-4 with TRBJ2-5. The CDR3 covers 13 residues. The CDR3 spells CASSLWAIETQYF.

The chain has TRBV12-5 and TRBJ2-4; the D gene TCRdb calls, TRBD1, cannot be checked with no DNA. CDR1 is LGHNT, CDR2 FRNRAP, per germline. The CDR3 covers 13 residues. CDR3 amino acids: CASVGEPGNIQYF.

The genes are TRBV15 and TRBJ1-2. In germline, CDR1 is LNHNV, CDR2 YYDKDF (reference sequence). The CDR3 covers 15 residues. The chain's CDR3 is CATSRDRGSNYGYTF.

This chain uses TRBV6-5 with TRBJ2-3; as DNA is missing, the TRBD2 call by TCRdb cannot be tested. CDR1 is MNHEY and CDR2 is SVGAGI in the germline V gene. The CDR3 consists of 16 residues. CDR3 sequence: CASSLSPSGTQDTQYF.

The chain joins TRBV7-9 to TRBJ2-2; the D call of TRBD1 rests on TCRdb alone, since no DNA is present to check it. Germline CDR1 reads SEHNR; CDR2 reads FQNEAQ (reference sequence). The CDR3 totals 15 residues. The chain's CDR3 is CASSPGTVPTGELFF.